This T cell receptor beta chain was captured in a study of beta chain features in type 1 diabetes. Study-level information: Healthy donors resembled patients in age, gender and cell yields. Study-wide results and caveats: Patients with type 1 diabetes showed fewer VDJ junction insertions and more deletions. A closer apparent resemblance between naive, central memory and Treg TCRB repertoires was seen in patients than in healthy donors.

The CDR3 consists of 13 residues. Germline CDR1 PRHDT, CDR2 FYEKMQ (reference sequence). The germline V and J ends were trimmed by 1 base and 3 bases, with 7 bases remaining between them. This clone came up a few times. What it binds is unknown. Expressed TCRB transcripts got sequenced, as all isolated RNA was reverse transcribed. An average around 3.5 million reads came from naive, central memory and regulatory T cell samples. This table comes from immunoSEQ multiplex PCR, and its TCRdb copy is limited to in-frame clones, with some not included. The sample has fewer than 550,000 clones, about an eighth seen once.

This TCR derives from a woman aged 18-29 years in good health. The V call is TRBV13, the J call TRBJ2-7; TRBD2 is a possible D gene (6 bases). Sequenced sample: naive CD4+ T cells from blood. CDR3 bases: TGTGCCAGCAGCTTAGTCGGGGGCTACGAGCAGTACTTC. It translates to CASSLVGGYEQYF.